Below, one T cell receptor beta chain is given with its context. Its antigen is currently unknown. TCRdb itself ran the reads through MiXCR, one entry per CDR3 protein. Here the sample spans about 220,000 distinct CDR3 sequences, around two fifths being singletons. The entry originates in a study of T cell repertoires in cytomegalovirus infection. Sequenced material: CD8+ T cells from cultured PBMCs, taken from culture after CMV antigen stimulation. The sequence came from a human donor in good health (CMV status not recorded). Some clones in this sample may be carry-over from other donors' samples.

CDR3 loop: CASSPPAERWQFF. The CDR3 DNA is TGTGCCAGCAGCCCCCCGGCGGAGCGTTGGCAGTTCTTC. The chain couples TRBV7-9 to TRBJ2-1; D gene uncertain. The CDR3 is 13 amino acids. CDR1 SEHNR and CDR2 FQNEAQ come from the germline V gene (reference sequence). Trimming shortened V by 5 bases and J by 12 bases, and 17 bases separated the two germline ends.